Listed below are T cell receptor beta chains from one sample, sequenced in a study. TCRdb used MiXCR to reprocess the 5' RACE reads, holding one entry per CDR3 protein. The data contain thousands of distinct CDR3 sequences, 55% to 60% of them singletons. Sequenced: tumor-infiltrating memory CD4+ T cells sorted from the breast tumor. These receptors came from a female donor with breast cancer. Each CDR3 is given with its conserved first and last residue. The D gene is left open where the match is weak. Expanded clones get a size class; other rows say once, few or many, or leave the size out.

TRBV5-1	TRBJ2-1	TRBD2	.	CASSFGGGAYNEQFF	TGCGCCAGCAGCTTTGGCGGGGGGGCATACAATGAGCAGTTCTTC
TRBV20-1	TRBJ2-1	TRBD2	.	CSARDLVGASGSGEQFF	TGCAGTGCTAGAGATTTAGTGGGGGCTAGCGGGAGTGGTGAGCAGTTCTTC
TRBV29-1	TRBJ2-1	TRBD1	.	CSVRDRDYNEQFF	TGCAGCGTCCGGGACAGGGACTACAATGAGCAGTTCTTC
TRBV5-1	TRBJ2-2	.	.	CASSLEGTGELFF	TGCGCCAGCAGCTTGGAGGGGACCGGGGAGCTGTTTTTT
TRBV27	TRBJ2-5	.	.	CASSFSWDQETQYF	TGTGCCAGCAGTTTTAGCTGGGATCAAGAGACCCAGTACTTC
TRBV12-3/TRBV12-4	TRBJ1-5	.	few	CASSLVGRHQPQHF	TGTGCCAGCAGTTTAGTAGGCAGGCATCAGCCCCAGCATTTT
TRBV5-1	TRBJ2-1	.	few	CASSLEGGYNEQFF	TGCGCCAGCAGCTTGGAAGGTGGTTACAATGAGCAGTTCTTC
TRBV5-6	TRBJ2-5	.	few	CASGRGETQYF	TGTGCCAGCGGCAGGGGAGAGACCCAGTACTTC
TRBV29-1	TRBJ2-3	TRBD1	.	CSVQRDSSSTDTQYF	TGCAGCGTTCAGAGGGACAGTTCTAGCACAGATACGCAGTATTTT
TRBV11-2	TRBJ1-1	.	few	CASSLVGNTEAFF	TGTGCCAGCAGCTTAGTAGGGAACACTGAAGCTTTCTTT
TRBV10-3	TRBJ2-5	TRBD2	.	CAISESTGLVEAQYF	TGTGCCATCAGTGAGTCGACTGGACTAGTTGAGGCCCAGTACTTC
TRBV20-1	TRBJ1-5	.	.	CSVGGRNQPQHF	TGCAGTGTGGGGGGGCGTAATCAGCCCCAGCATTTT
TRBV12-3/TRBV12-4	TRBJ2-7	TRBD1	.	CASSKSPGTGTYEQYF	TGTGCCAGCAGCAAATCGCCCGGGACAGGCACCTACGAGCAGTACTTC
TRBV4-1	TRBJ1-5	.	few	CASSQEPGVSNQPQHF	TGCGCCAGCAGCCAAGAGCCGGGGGTTAGCAATCAGCCCCAGCATTTT
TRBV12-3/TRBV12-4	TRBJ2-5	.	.	CASSFFQETQYF	TGTGCCAGCAGTTTTTTTCAAGAGACCCAGTACTTC
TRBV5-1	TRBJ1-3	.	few	CASSLNGDSGNTIYF	TGCGCCAGCAGCTTGAATGGGGACTCTGGAAACACCATATATTTT
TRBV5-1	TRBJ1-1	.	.	CASSLSQTNTEAFF	TGCGCCAGCAGCTTGAGCCAGACGAACACTGAAGCTTTCTTT
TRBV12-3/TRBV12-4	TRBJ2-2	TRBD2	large	CASSPWRTSGVNTGELFF	TGTGCCAGCAGTCCGTGGCGGACTAGCGGGGTTAACACCGGGGAGCTGTTTTTT
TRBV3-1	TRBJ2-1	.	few	CASSSASGPGFLHEQFF	TGTGCCAGCAGCTCTGCTTCGGGTCCCGGATTTCTTCATGAGCAGTTCTTC
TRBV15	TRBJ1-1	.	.	CATSRGLRDTEAFF	TGTGCCACCAGCAGGGGGTTAAGGGACACTGAAGCTTTCTTT
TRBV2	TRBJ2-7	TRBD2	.	CASLRRTSRGDEQYF	TGTGCCAGTTTAAGGAGGACTAGTCGTGGGGACGAGCAGTACTTC
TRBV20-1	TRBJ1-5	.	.	CSAQGGELGQPQHF	TGCAGTGCTCAAGGGGGGGAGCTAGGTCAGCCCCAGCATTTT
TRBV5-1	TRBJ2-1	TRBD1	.	CASSLEDQGVSNEQFF	TGCGCCAGCAGCTTGGAGGACCAGGGGGTTTCCAATGAGCAGTTCTTC
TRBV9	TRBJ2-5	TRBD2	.	CASSVGTAGQETQYF	TGTGCCAGCAGCGTAGGTACAGCGGGGCAAGAGACCCAGTACTTC
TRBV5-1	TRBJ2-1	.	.	CASSLFGGKSNEQFF	TGCGCCAGCAGCTTATTTGGCGGGAAAAGCAATGAGCAGTTCTTC
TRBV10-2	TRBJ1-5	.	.	CASSEGPMEPQHF	TGCGCCAGCAGTGAGGGCCCAATGGAGCCCCAGCATTTT
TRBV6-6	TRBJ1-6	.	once	CASRPLTGAPLHF	TGTGCCAGCCGTCCACTAACAGGTGCACCCCTCCACTTT
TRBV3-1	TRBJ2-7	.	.	CASSRVGGQYEQYF	TGTGCCAGCAGCCGTGTGGGGGGGCAATACGAGCAGTACTTC
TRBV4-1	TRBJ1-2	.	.	CASSQRTVDYGYTF	TGCGCCAGCAGCCAACGTACAGTAGATTATGGCTACACCTTC
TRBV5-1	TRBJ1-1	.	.	CASSFLGGDTEAFF	TGCGCCAGCAGCTTTTTAGGGGGGGACACTGAAGCTTTCTTT
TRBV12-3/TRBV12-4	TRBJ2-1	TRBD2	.	CASSLGGTSGGSQFF	TGTGCCAGCAGTTTAGGTGGGACTAGCGGGGGGTCGCAGTTCTTC
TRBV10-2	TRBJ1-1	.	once	CASISGPPNTEAFF	TGCGCCAGCATTTCCGGACCGCCGAACACTGAAGCTTTCTTT
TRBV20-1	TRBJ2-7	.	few	CSARDLGLVGEQYF	TGCAGTGCTAGAGATCTGGGTTTAGTAGGCGAGCAGTACTTC
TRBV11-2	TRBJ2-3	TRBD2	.	CASSPRHTTMAGGSDTQYF	TGTGCCAGCAGCCCCCGACATACAACTATGGCGGGGGGCTCAGATACACAGTATTTT
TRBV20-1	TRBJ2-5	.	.	CSAPPSSGAETQYF	TGCAGTGCTCCACCATCGTCGGGGGCGGAGACCCAGTACTTC
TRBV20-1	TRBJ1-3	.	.	CSATPSGSFSGNTIYF	TGCAGTGCTACCCCTTCCGGGTCCTTCTCTGGAAACACCATATATTTT
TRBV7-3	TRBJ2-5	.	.	CASSLFAGPQETQYF	TGTGCCAGCAGCTTATTCGCGGGGCCCCAAGAGACCCAGTACTTC
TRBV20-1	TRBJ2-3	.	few	CSAPDLSRGVGDTQYF	TGCAGTGCTCCCGACTTATCTAGGGGGGTAGGAGATACGCAGTATTTT
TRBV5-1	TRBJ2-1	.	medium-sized	CASSRLQGGALNNEQFF	TGCGCCAGCAGCCGCCTACAGGGCGGAGCTTTAAACAATGAGCAGTTCTTC
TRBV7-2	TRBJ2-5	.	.	CASSLWGEETQYF	TGTGCCAGCAGCTTATGGGGGGAAGAGACCCAGTACTTC
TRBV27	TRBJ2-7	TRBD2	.	CASSLPGLAETYEQYF	TGTGCCAGCAGTCTCCCGGGACTAGCGGAAACCTACGAGCAGTACTTC
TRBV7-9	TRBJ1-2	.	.	CASSSSGGLASYTF	TGTGCCAGCAGCTCTTCTGGGGGCCTAGCAAGCTACACCTTC
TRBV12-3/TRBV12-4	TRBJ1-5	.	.	CASSLVSGDQPQHF	TGTGCCAGCAGTTTAGTTTCGGGCGATCAGCCCCAGCATTTT
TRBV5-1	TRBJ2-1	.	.	CASRWASYNEQFF	TGCGCCAGCAGATGGGCCTCCTACAATGAGCAGTTCTTC
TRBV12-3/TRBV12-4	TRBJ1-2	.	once	CASSLSTGASGYTF	TGTGCCAGCAGTTTATCGACAGGAGCCAGTGGCTACACCTTC
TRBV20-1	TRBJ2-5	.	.	CSASPGLQETQYF	TGCAGTGCTAGTCCGGGACTGCAAGAGACCCAGTACTTC
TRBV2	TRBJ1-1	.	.	CASSKNLGLAFF	TGTGCCAGCTCAAAAAATTTGGGACTAGCTTTCTTT
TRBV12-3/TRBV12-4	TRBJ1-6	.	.	CASSFRNSPLHF	TGTGCCAGCAGTTTCAGGAATTCACCCCTCCACTTT
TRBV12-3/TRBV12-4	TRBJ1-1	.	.	CASRPKGRAMNTEAFF	TGTGCCAGCAGACCAAAGGGCAGAGCCATGAACACTGAAGCTTTCTTT
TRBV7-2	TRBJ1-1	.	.	CASSLALGAGNTEAFF	TGTGCCAGCAGCTTAGCTCTTGGGGCAGGGAACACTGAAGCTTTCTTT
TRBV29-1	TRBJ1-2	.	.	CSVVTLGRGYTF	TGCAGTGTTGTGACATTAGGTCGCGGCTACACCTTC